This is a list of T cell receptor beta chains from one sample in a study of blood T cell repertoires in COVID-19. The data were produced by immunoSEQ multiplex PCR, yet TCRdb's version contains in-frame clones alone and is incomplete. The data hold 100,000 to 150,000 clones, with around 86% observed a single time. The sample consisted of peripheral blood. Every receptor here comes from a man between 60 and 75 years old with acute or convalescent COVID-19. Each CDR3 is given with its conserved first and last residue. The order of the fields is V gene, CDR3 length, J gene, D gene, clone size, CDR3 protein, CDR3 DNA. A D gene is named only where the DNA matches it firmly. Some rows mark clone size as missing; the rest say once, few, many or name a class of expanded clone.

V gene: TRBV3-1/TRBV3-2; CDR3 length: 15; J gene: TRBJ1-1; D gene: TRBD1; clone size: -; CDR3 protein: CASSLRGTVGTEAFF; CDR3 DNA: TGTGCCAGCAGCCTTCGAGGGACAGTCGGCACTGAAGCTTTCTTT
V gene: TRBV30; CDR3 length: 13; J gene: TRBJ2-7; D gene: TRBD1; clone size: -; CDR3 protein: CAWMGTGGYEQYF; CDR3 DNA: TGTGCCTGGATGGGGACAGGGGGATACGAGCAGTACTTC
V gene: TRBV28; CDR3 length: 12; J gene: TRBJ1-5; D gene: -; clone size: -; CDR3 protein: CASGITDQPQHF; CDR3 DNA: TGTGCCAGCGGAATCACAGATCAGCCCCAGCATTTT
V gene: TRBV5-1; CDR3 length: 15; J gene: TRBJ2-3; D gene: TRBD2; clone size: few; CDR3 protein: CASSLVSGTTDTQYF; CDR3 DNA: TGCGCCAGCAGCTTGGTTAGCGGGACCACAGATACGCAGTATTTT
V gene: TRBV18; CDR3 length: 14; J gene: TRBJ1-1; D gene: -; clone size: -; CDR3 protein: CASSPFTENTEAFF; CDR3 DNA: TGTGCCAGCTCACCCTTTACAGAGAACACTGAAGCTTTCTTT
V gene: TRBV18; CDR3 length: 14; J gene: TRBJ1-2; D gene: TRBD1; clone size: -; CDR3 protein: CASSPTTGDDGYTF; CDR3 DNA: TGTGCCAGCTCACCAACGACAGGGGATGACGGCTACACCTTC
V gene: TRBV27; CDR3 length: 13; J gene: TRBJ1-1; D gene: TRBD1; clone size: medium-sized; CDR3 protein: CASSGQGVTEAFF; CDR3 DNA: TGTGCCAGCAGTGGCCAGGGGGTTACTGAAGCTTTCTTT
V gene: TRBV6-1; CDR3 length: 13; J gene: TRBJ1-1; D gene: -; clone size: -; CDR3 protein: CASSEVGVAEAFF; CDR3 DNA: TGTGCCAGCAGTGAAGTAGGGGTCGCTGAAGCTTTCTTT
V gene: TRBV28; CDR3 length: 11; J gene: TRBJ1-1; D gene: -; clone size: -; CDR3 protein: CASSLFSEAFF; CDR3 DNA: TGTGCCAGCAGTTTATTCTCTGAAGCTTTCTTT
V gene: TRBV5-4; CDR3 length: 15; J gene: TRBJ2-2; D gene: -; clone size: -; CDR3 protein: CASSFSGRNTGELFF; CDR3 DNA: TGTGCCAGCAGCTTTTCCGGGAGGAACACCGGGGAGCTGTTTTTT
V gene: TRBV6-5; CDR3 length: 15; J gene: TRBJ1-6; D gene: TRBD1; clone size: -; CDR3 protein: CASDSGQGPNSPLHF; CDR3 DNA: TGTGCCAGCGATTCGGGACAGGGACCAAATTCACCCCTCCACTTT
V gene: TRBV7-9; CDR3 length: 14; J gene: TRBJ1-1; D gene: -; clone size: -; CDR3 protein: CASNRDRMNTEAFF; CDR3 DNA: TGTGCCAGCAACAGAGACAGGATGAACACTGAAGCTTTCTTT
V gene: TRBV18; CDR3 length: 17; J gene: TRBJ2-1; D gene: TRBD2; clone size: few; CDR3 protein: CASSPSSGGRIHNEQFF; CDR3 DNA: TGTGCCAGCTCACCAAGCTCTGGCGGGAGGATCCACAATGAGCAGTTCTTC
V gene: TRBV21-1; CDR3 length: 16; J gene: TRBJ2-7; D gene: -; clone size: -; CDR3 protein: CASSRDSGTSEYEQYF; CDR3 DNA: TGTGCCAGCAGCAGAGATTCCGGGACTAGCGAGTACGAGCAGTACTTC
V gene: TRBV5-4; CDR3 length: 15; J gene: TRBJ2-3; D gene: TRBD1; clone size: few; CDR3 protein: CASSSGQVFTDTQYF; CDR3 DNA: TGTGCCAGCAGCTCCGGACAGGTCTTCACAGATACGCAGTATTTT
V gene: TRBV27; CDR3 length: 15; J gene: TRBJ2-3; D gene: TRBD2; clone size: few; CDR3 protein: CASSLSASGGDTQYF; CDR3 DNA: TGTGCCAGCAGTTTGTCGGCTAGCGGGGGAGATACGCAGTATTTT
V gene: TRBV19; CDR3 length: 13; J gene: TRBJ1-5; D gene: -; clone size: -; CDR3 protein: CATTGQINQPQHF; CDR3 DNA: TGTGCCACCACAGGACAGATCAATCAGCCCCAGCATTTT
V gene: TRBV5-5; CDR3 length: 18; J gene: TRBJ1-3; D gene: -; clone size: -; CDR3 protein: CASSLGPTGALSGNTIYF; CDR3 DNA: TGTGCCAGCAGCTTGGGTCCGACAGGTGCCCTTTCTGGAAACACCATATATTTT
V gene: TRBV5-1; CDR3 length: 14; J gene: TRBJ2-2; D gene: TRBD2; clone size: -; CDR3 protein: CASTSGGAGGELFF; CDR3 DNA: TGCGCCAGCACCTCCGGGGGGGCTGGCGGGGAGCTGTTTTTT
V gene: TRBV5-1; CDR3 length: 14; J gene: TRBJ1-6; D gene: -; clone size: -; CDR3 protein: CASSLGTDNSPLHF; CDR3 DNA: TGCGCCAGCAGCTTGGGGACAGATAATTCACCCCTCCACTTT
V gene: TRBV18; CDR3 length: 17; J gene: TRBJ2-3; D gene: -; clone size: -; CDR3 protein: CASSPPRPTGVTDTQYF; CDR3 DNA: TGTGCCAGCTCACCCCCCCGGCCGACCGGGGTCACAGATACGCAGTATTTT
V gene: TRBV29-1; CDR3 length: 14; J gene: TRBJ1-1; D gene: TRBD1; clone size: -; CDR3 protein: CSGSGDRARTEAFF; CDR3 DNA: TGCAGCGGGAGTGGGGACAGGGCGAGGACTGAAGCTTTCTTT
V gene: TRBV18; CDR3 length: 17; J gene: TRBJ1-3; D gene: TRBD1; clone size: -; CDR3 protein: CASSPKPQGVSGNTIYF; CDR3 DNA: TGTGCCAGCTCACCGAAACCTCAGGGGGTCTCTGGAAACACCATATATTTT
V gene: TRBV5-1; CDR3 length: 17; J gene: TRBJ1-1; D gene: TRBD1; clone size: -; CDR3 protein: CASSLGPGTGTNTEAFF; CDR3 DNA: TGCGCCAGCAGCTTGGGTCCCGGGACAGGGACGAACACTGAAGCTTTCTTT
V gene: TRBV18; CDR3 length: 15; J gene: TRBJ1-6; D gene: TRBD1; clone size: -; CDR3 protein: CASSPYTGDVSPLHF; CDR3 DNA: TGTGCCAGCTCACCATATACAGGGGATGTATCACCCCTCCACTTT
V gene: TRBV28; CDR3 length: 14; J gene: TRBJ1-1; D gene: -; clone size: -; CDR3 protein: CASQTARRDTEAFF; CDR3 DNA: TGTGCCAGCCAAACCGCCCGGAGGGACACTGAAGCTTTCTTT
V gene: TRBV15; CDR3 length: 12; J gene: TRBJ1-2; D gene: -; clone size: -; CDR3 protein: CATSRAGDGYTF; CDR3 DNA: TGTGCCACCAGCAGAGCAGGGGATGGCTACACCTTC
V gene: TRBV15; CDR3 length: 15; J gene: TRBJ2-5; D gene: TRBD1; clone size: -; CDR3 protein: CATSRTGTAQETQYF; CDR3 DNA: TGTGCCACCAGCAGAACAGGGACAGCTCAAGAGACCCAGTACTTC
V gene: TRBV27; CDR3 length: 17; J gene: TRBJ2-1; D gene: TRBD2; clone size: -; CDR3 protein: CASSQALGLAPYNEQFF; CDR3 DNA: TGTGCCAGCAGTCAAGCCCTCGGACTAGCGCCCTACAATGAGCAGTTCTTC
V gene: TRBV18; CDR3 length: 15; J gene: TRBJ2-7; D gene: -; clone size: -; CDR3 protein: CASSPPGPYGAEQYF; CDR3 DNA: TGTGCCAGCTCACCCCCCGGTCCCTACGGTGCCGAGCAGTACTTC
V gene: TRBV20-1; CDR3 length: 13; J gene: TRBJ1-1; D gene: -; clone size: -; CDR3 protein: CSASNPMNTEAFF; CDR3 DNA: TGCAGTGCTAGTAATCCCATGAACACTGAAGCTTTCTTT
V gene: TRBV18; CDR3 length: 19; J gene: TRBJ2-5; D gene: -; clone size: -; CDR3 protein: CASSPVVVTAGALQETQYF; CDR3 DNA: TGTGCCAGCTCACCAGTCGTTGTCACGGCGGGGGCTCTCCAAGAGACCCAGTACTTC
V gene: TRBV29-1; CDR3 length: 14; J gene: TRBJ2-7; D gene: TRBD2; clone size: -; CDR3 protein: CSVGTSGRSYEQYF; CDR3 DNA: TGCAGCGTCGGGACTAGCGGGAGGTCATACGAGCAGTACTTC
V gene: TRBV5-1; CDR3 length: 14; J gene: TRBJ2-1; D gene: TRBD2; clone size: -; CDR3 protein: CASSLLAGTNEQFF; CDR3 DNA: TGCGCCAGCAGCTTACTAGCGGGGACCAATGAGCAGTTCTTC
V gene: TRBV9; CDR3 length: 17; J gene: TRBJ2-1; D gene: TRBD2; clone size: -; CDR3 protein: CASSIAGTSGPDEEQFF; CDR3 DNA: TGTGCCAGCAGCATAGCCGGGACTAGCGGGCCCGACGAGGAGCAGTTCTTC
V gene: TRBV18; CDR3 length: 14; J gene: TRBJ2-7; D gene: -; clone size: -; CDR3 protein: CASSPSDSRYEQYF; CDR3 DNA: TGTGCCAGCTCACCCTCCGACAGCCGCTACGAGCAGTACTTC
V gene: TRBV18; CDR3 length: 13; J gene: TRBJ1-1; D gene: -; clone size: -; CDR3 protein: CASSLAGQTEAFF; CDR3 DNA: TGTGCCAGCTCACTCGCAGGGCAAACTGAAGCTTTCTTT
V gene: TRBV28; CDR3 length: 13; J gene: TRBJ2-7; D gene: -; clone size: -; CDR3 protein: CASSDGVSYEQYF; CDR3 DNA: TGTGCCAGCAGTGACGGAGTCTCCTACGAGCAGTACTTC
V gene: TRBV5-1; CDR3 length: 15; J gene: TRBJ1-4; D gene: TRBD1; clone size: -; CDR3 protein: CASSLSTGGGMQLFF; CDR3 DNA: TGCGCCAGCAGCTTATCCACAGGGGGAGGTATGCAACTGTTTTTT
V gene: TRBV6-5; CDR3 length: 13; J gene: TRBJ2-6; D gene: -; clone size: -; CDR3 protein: CAIQGSNANVLTF; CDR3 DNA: TGTGCCATCCAGGGATCCAATGCCAACGTCCTGACTTTC
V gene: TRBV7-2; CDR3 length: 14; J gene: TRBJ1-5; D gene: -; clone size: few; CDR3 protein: CASSLDRTYQPQHF; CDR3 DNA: TGTGCCAGCAGCTTAGACAGAACCTATCAGCCCCAGCATTTT